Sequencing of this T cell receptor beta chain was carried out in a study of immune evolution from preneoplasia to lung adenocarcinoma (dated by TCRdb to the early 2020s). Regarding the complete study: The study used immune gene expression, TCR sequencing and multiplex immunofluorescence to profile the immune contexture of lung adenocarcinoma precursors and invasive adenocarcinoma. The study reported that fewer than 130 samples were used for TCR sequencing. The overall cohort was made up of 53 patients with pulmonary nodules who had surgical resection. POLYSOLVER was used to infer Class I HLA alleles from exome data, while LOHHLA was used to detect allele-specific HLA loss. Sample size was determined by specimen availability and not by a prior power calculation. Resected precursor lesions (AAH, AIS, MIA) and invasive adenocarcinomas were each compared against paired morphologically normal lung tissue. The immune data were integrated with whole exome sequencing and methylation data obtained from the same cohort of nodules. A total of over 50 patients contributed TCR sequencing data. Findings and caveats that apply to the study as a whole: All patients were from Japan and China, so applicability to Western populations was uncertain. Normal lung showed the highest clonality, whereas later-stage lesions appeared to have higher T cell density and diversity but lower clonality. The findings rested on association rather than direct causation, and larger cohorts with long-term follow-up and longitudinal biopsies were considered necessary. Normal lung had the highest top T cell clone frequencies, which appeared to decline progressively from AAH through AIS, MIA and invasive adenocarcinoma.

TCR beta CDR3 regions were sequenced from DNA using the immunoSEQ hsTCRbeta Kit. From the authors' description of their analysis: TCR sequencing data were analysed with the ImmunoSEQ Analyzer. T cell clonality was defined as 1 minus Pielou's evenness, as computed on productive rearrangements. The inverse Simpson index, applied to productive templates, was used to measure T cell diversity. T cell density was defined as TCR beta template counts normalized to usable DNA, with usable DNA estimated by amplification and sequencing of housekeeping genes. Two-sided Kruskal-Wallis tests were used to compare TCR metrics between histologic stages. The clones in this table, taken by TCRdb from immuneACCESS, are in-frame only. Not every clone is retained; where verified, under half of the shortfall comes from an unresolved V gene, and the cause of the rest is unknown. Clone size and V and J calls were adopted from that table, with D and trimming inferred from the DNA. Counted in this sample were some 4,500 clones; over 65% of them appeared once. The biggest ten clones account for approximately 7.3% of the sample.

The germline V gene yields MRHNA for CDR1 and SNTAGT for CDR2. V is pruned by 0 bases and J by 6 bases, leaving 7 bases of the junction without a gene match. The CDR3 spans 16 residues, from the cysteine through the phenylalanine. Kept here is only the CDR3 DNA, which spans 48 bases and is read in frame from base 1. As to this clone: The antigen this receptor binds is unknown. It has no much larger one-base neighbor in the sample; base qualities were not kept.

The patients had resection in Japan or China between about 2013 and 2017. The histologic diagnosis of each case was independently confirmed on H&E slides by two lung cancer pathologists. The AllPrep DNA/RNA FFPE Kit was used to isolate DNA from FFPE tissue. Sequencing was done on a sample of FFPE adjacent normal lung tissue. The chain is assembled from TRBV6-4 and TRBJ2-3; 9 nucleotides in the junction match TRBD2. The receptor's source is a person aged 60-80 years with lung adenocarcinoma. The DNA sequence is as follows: TGTGCCAGCAGTGACTCGACTAGCGGAGGGTCGGATACGCAGTATTTT. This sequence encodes CASSDSTSGGSDTQYF.